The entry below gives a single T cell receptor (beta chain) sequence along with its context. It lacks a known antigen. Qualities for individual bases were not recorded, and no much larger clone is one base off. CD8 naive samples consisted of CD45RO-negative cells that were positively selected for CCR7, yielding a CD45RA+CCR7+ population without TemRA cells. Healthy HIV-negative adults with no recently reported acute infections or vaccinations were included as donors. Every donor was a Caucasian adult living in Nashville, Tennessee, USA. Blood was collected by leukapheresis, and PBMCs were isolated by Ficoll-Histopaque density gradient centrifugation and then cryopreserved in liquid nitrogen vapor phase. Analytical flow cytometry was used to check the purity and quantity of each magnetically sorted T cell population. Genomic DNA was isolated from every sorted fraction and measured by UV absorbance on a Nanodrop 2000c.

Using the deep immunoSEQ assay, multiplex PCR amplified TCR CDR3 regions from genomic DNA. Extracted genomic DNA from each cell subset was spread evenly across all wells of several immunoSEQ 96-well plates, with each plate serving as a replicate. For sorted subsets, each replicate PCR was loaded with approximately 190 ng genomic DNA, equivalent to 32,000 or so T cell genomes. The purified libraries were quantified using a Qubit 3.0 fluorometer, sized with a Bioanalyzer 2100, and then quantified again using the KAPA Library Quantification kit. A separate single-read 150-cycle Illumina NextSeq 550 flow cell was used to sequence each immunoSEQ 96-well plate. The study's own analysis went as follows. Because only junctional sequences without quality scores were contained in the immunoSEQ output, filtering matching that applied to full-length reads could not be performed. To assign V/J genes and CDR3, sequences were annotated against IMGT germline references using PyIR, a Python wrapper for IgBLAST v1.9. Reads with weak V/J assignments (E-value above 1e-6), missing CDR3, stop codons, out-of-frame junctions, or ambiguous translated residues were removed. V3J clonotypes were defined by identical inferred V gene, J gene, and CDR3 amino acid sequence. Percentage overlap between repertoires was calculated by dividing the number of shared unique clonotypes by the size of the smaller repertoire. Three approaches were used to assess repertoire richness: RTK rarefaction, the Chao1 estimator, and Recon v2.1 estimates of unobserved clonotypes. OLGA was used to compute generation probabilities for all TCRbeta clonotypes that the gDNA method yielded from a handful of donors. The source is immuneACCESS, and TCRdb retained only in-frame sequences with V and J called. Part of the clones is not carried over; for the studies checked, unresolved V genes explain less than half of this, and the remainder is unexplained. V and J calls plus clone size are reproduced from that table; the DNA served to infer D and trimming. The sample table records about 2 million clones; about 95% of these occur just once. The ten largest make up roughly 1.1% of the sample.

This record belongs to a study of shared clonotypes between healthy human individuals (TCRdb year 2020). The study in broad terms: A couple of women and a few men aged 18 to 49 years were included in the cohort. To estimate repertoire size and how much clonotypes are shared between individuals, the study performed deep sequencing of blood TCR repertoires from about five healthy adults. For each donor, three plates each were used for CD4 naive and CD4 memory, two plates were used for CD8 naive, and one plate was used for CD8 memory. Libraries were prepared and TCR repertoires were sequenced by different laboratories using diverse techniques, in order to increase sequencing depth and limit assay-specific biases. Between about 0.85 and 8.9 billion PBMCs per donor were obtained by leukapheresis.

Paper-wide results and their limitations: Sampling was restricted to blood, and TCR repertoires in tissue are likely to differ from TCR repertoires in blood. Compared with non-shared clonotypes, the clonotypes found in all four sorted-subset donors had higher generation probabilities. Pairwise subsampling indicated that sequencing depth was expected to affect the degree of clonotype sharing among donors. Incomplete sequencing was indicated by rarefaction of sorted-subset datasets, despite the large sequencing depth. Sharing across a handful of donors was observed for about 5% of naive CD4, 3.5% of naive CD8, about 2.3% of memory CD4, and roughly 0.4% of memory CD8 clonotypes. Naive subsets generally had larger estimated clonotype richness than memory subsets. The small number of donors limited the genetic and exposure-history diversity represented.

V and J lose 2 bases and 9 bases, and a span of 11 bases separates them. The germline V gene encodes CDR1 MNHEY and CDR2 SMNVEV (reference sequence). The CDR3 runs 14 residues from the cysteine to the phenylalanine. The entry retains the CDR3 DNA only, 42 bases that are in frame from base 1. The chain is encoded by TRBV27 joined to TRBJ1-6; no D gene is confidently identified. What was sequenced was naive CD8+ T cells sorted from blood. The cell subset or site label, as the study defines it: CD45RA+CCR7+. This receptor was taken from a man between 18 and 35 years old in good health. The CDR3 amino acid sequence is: CASSLEGEGSPLHF. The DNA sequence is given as TGTGCCAGCAGTTTAGAGGGTGAGGGTTCACCCCTCCACTTT.